This TCR beta chain is drawn from a study of lung T cells in sarcoidosis with Löfgren's syndrome. Points from the study as a whole: The most expanded V genes in Löfgren's patients were reportedly TRAV12-1 and TRBV2.

With V trimmed by 2 bases and J by 5 bases, 4 bases remained unmatched. Germline CDR1 is DFQATT and CDR2 is SNEGSKA (reference sequence). The CDR3 runs 16 residues. Sample share makes this clonotype medium-sized (0.01 to 0.1%). Its specificity is unknown. MiXCR, run by TCRdb on the reads, gives a single entry per CDR3 protein. There are 15,000 to 25,000 distinct CDR3 sequences in the sample; around a fifth occur only once, and around 0.77% lies in the top ten. This chain links TRBV20-1 with TRBJ2-3; 16 nucleotides match TRBD2. The source material was CD4+ T cells from bronchoalveolar lavage. The TCR was taken from a human donor with sarcoidosis (Löfgren's syndrome or another form), or a control subject (not recorded which). CDR3 amino acids: CSARRGLAGGIDTQYF. The CDR3 DNA follows: TGCAGTGCTAGACGGGGACTAGCGGGAGGGATAGATACGCAGTATTTT.